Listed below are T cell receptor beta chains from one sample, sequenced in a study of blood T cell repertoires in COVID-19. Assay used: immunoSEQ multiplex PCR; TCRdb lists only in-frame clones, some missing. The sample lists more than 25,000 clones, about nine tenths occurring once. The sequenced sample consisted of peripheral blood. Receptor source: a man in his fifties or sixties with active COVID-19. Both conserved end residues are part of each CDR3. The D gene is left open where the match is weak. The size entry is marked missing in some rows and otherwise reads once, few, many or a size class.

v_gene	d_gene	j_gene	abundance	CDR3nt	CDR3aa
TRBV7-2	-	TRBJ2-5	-	TGTGCCAGCAGCTTAGGCCAGGTGGAGACCCAGTACTTC	CASSLGQVETQYF
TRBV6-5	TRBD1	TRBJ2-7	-	TGTGCCAGCCTACCGAGAACAGGGGGCGTCGAGCAGTACTTC	CASLPRTGGVEQYF
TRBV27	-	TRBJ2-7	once	TGTGCCAGCAGTTTACAGTTCGAGGGCTCCTACGAGCAGTACTTC	CASSLQFEGSYEQYF
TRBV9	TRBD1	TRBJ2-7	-	TGTGCCAGCAGCGCCGCAGGGGGCGACGAGCAGTACTTC	CASSAAGGDEQYF
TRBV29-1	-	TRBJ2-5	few	TGCAGCGTTGTCCGGTTGGAGCGGGAGACCCAGTACTTC	CSVVRLERETQYF
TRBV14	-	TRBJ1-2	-	TGTGCCAGCAGCCAAGAGCGGGGGCGCTCAGGTGGCTACACCTTC	CASSQERGRSGGYTF
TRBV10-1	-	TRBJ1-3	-	TGCGCCAGCCAGGACAGCTCTGGAAACACCATATATTTT	CASQDSSGNTIYF
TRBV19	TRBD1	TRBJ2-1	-	TGTGCCAGTAGTATAGCACAGGGGGCCGGTGAGCAGTTCTTC	CASSIAQGAGEQFF
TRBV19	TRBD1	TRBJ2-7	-	TGTGCCAGTTCTGACGGGACAGGGAATTCCTACGAGCAGTACTTC	CASSDGTGNSYEQYF
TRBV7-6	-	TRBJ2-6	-	TGTGCCAGCAGCTCAGTTACGTCTGGGGCCAACGTCCTGACTTTC	CASSSVTSGANVLTF
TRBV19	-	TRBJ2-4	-	TGTGCCAGTAGTTCCCAGGGGGCCAAAAACATTCAGTACTTC	CASSSQGAKNIQYF
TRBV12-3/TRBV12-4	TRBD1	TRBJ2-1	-	TGTGCCAGCATCCGGACAGGGGCGAATGAGCAGTTCTTC	CASIRTGANEQFF
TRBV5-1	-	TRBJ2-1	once	TGCGCCAGCAGCTTGGGAGGCAATGAGCAGTTCTTC	CASSLGGNEQFF
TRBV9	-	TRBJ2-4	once	TGTGCCAGCAGCGTAACTCTACTCACCATTCAGTACTTC	CASSVTLLTIQYF
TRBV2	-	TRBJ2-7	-	TGTGCCAGCAGTGCCAGTCCCGAGCAGTACTTC	CASSASPEQYF
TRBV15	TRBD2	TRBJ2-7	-	TGTGCCACCAGCAGAGATGAAGTGAGAATGGGGACTAGGACCTACGAGCAGTACTTC	CATSRDEVRMGTRTYEQYF
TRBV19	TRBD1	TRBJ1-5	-	TGTGCCAGTGGACGGGGGACAGCGAGCAATCAGCCCCAGCATTTT	CASGRGTASNQPQHF
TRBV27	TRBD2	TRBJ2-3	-	TGTGCCAGCAGTCCTTGGGAGAGCGGGGGTATGAATACGCAGTATTTT	CASSPWESGGMNTQYF
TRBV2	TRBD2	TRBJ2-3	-	TGTGCCAGCAGGTACTCCCGGGGGGGCAAAGGTTTT	CASRYSRGGKGF
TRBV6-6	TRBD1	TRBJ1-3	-	TGTGCCAGCAGATCCGACAGGGTTGGAAACACCATATATTTT	CASRSDRVGNTIYF
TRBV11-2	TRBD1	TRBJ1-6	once	TGTGCCAGCAGCCCACGGACAGGGCGTTCACCCCTCCACTTT	CASSPRTGRSPLHF
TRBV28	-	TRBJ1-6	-	TGTGCCAGCAGTTTAGGAGGATTAGGGAATTCACCCCTCCACTTT	CASSLGGLGNSPLHF
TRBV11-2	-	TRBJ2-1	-	TGTGCCAGCAGCCCTTTCGGCGGGGGCCTTAATGAGCAGTTCTTC	CASSPFGGGLNEQFF
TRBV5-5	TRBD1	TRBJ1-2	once	TGTGCCAGCGCCTATTCGACAGGGCGGAACTATGGCTACACCTTC	CASAYSTGRNYGYTF
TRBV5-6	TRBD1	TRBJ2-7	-	TGTGCCAGCAGCCCCGGGACAGTCGAGCAGTACTTC	CASSPGTVEQYF
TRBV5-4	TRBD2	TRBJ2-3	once	TGTGCCAGCAGCTCGGGACTAGCGGGAGCTAGCACAGATACGCAGTATTTT	CASSSGLAGASTDTQYF
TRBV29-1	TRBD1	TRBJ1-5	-	TGCAGAGCGACCAGTACAGGGGAGAGGAGTCAGCCCCAGCATTTT	CRATSTGERSQPQHF
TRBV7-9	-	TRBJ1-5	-	TGTGCCAGCAGCCCAGACAGTAATCAGCCCCAGCATTTT	CASSPDSNQPQHF
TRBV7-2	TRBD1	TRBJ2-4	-	TGTGCCAGCAGCCCCGACAGGGTCAACATTCAGTACTTC	CASSPDRVNIQYF
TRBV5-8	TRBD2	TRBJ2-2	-	TGTGCCAGCAGCTTACTAGCGGGGGGGCAGTCGATCCCCGGGGAGCTGTTTTTT	CASSLLAGGQSIPGELFF